These 32 T cell receptor beta chains originate from one sample sequenced in a study of neoadjuvant anti-PD-1 for oral cavity cancer. Repertoires were generated with immunoSEQ multiplex PCR, while TCRdb's copy carries only in-frame clones and drops some. The table lists around 31,000 clones, more than 75% of them singletons. The sequencing here drew on PBMCs, taken before nivolumab (anti-PD-1) treatment. Every receptor here comes from a person aged 35-79 years with oral cavity squamous cell carcinoma.

By sample share, this clone is medium-sized. The V call is TRBV18, the J call TRBJ2-7; 7 bases are shared with TRBD2. J gave up 6 bases and V 4 bases, and 9 bases lay outside the gene matches. CDR3 length equals 14 residues. CDR1 and CDR2 from the germline V gene are KGHSH and LQKENI. The chain's CDR3 is CASSRNGREGEQYF. The CDR3 coding sequence is TGTGCCAGCTCACGGAATGGGAGGGAAGGCGAGCAGTACTTC.

This chain uses TRBV5-4 with TRBJ2-7, with D tentatively TRBD1 (6 bases). The V end was cut by 1 base, the J end by 7 bases, with 12 bases between. The CDR3 covers 13 residues. In germline, CDR1 is SGHNT, CDR2 YYREEE (reference sequence). The CDR3 sequence is CASSLRGGREQYF. Here the CDR3 DNA reads TGTGCCAGCAGCTTGCGAGGGGGAAGGGAGCAGTACTTC.

V is TRBV11-3 and J is TRBJ2-3; D remains ambiguous. CDR3 length: 14 amino acids. Trimming shortened V by 5 bases and J by 1 base, and 10 bases separated the two germline ends. Germline-derived CDR1 and CDR2 are SGHNT and YENEEA. Here the CDR3 DNA reads TGTGCCAGCAGCCCATCTGGGGGCACAGATACGCAGTATTTT. Translated: CASSPSGGTDTQYF. The entire variable domain, with the rest obtained from reference TRBV11-3 and TRBJ2-3, is as follows: EAGVVQSPRYKIIEKKQPVAFWCNPISGHNTLYWYLQNLGQGPELLIRYENEEAVDDSQLPKDRFSAERLKGVDSTLKIQPAELGDSAVYLCASSPSGGTDTQYFGPGTRLTVL.

This rearrangement joins TRBV7-9 to TRBJ1-1; TRBD1 agrees at 8 bases. The CDR3 extends over 16 amino acids. Germline assignment: CDR1 SEHNR and CDR2 FQNEAQ (reference sequence). Trimming removed 4 bases from V and 1 base from J; junction bases left unmatched: 8. DNA for the CDR3: TGTGCCAGCAGCTCACGGACAGGGTATAGGAACACTGAAGCTTTCTTT. It specifies CASSSRTGYRNTEAFF.

V usage is TRBV28 and J usage is TRBJ1-4; maybe TRBD1 (6 bases). In germline, CDR1 is MDHEN, CDR2 SYDVKM. The V and J ends lost 5 bases and 7 bases respectively, with 23 bases between them. CDR3 size: 17 residues. Here the CDR3 DNA reads TGTGCCAGCAGTAATCGGACGTACAGGGTATTGCGTGAAAAACTGTTTTTT. Protein: CASSNRTYRVLREKLFF.

The chain couples TRBV6-4 to TRBJ2-3, with no clear D. This CDR3 spans 13 amino acids. Per germline, CDR1 MRHNA and CDR2 SNTAGT. V lost 2 bases to trimming and J lost 3 bases, with 6 bases between them. The CDR3 bases are TGTGCCAGCAGTGACAGTGAGACAGATACGCAGTATTTT. Translated, it gives CASSDSETDTQYF.

This clone was detected once. V is TRBV7-2 and J is TRBJ2-7; D call uncertain. Trimming stripped 1 base from V and 2 bases from J, with 9 bases between. Germline V gene lookup returns CDR1 SGHTA and CDR2 FQGNSA. This CDR3 contains 14 residues. CDR3 sequence (DNA): TGTGCCAGCAGCTTAGACTCGGTCGCCTACGAGCAGTACTTC. It translates to CASSLDSVAYEQYF.

The chain has TRBV7-8 and TRBJ1-1; 7 nucleotides agree with TRBD1. The germline CDR1 and CDR2 sequences are SGHVS and FQNEAQ. Trimming at V came to 4 bases and at J to 3 bases, leaving 11 bases not matched to a gene. The length of the CDR3 is 16 residues. CDR3 DNA sequence: TGTGCCAGCAGCTGGAACAGGGGTGCAACGGACACTGAAGCTTTCTTT. It specifies CASSWNRGATDTEAFF.

This clone has a single count. J is TRBJ1-1 and V is TRBV4-3, with D uncertain. Trimming shortened V by 0 bases and J by 0 bases, and 11 bases separated the two germline ends. Germline V gene sequence: CDR1 LGHNA, CDR2 YSLEER. The CDR3 has 16 residues. The CDR3 nucleotides are TGCGCCAGCAGCCAAGACCGAGGTTCACTGAACACTGAAGCTTTCTTT. Its translation: CASSQDRGSLNTEAFF.

The CDR3 coding sequence is TGTGCCAGCTCATTGGACAGGGGGTATAATTCACCCCTCCACTTT. Translating gives CASSLDRGYNSPLHF. V usage is TRBV18 and J usage is TRBJ1-6; 10 nucleotides match TRBD1. The CDR3 contains 15 residues. The junction had 2 bases not matched to a gene; V was cut back by 5 bases and J by 4 bases. From germline, CDR1 is KGHSH and CDR2 LQKENI.

The J gene is TRBJ1-1, the V gene TRBV5-1, with D tentatively TRBD1 (6 bases). The CDR3 sequence is 14 residues long. From germline, CDR1 is SGHRS and CDR2 YFSETQ. V gave up 1 base and J gave up 2 bases, with 9 bases separating them. The DNA of the CDR3 is TGCGCCAGCAGCTTGACAGGGACTAACACTGAAGCTTTCTTT. Translating it yields CASSLTGTNTEAFF.

The chain links TRBV29-1 to TRBJ1-1; D unclear. The CDR3 is made up of 15 amino acids. V gave up 3 bases and J gave up 0 bases, with 14 bases separating them. Germline V CDR1 and CDR2: SQVTM, ANQGSEA. The CDR3 reads CSVELRAAMNTEAFF. CDR3 bases: TGCAGCGTTGAGTTAAGGGCGGCAATGAACACTGAAGCTTTCTTT. The full variable domain, rest sourced from reference TRBV29-1 and TRBJ1-1, is SAVISQKPSRDICQRGTSLTIQCQVDSQVTMMFWYRQQPGQSLTLIATANQGSEATYESGFVIDKFPISRPNLTFSTLTVSNMSPEDSSIYLCSVELRAAMNTEAFFGQGTRLTVV.

This chain uses TRBV10-3 with TRBJ1-2, with 10 bases lining up with TRBD1. The germline V gene has CDR1 ENHRY and CDR2 SYGVKD. The CDR3 extends over 15 amino acids. V gave up 6 bases and J gave up 0 bases; unmatched junction bases: 4. CDR3 region: CAIRDRGTSNYGYTF. Here the CDR3 DNA reads TGTGCCATCAGGGACAGGGGGACTTCTAACTATGGCTACACCTTC.

CDR3 loop: CASSQSLLNYGYTF. CDR3 sequence (DNA): TGTGCCAGCAGCCAAAGTCTTCTTAACTATGGCTACACCTTC. This chain links TRBV16 with TRBJ1-2, with D unclear. The CDR3 has 14 amino acids. Looked up from germline, CDR1 is KGHSY and CDR2 is FQNENV. V was cut by 2 bases and J by 1 base, with 8 bases left in between.

This chain uses TRBV13 with TRBJ2-7, with D possibly matching TRBD1 (5 bases). This CDR3 spans 14 amino acids. Trimming removed 4 bases from V and 2 bases from J, with 12 bases in between. Germline assignment: CDR1 PRHDT and CDR2 FYEKMQ (reference sequence). CDR3 nucleotide sequence: TGTGCCAGCAGCTCACAACAGGCCGCCTACGAGCAGTACTTC. Translated: CASSSQQAAYEQYF.

This clone occurred once. This sequence joins TRBV7-9 and TRBJ1-5; no definite D call. V was clipped by 3 bases and J by 4 bases, with 4 bases between them. There are 12 residues in the CDR3. CDR1 SEHNR and CDR2 FQNEAQ come from the germline V gene (reference sequence). The CDR3 sequence is CASSFLNQPQHF. CDR3 nucleotides: TGTGCCAGCAGCTTCCTAAATCAGCCCCAGCATTTT.

A single count supports this clone. The chain uses TRBV30 and TRBJ2-5; D may be TRBD2 (7 bases). This CDR3 contains 18 residues. CDR1 is GTSNPN, CDR2 SVGIG, per germline (reference sequence). V was clipped by 4 bases and J by 5 bases, with 29 bases between them. The CDR3: CAWTPWATGGARGETQYF. As DNA, the CDR3 is TGTGCCTGGACCCCTTGGGCCACTGGGGGGGCACGGGGGGAGACCCAGTACTTC.

The sample holds one count of this clone. The rearrangement uses TRBV30 and TRBJ1-2; 8 bases match TRBD1. Unmatched junction bases numbered 9, after V lost 2 bases and J lost 7 bases. Germline V gene lookup returns CDR1 GTSNPN and CDR2 SVGIG (reference sequence). The length of the CDR3 is 14 residues. The chain's CDR3 is CAWSPGGDFGGYTF. The CDR3 nucleotides are TGTGCCTGGAGTCCAGGGGGCGACTTTGGTGGCTACACCTTC.

The chain carries TRBV5-4 and TRBJ1-1, with no clear D. Per germline, CDR1 SGHNT and CDR2 YYREEE (reference sequence). The CDR3 runs to 15 residues. Trimming pared 4 bases from V and 1 base from J, leaving 14 bases between. CDR3 nucleotide sequence: TGTGCCAGCAGCGCATATCAGGTTACGAACACTGAAGCTTTCTTT. Its protein product is CASSAYQVTNTEAFF.

In nucleotides, the CDR3 is TGCAGCGCCAGGGTGAACACTGAAGCTTTCTTT. This encodes CSARVNTEAFF. The chain has TRBV20-1 and TRBJ1-1, with D maybe TRBD1 (5 bases). This CDR3 is built from 11 residues. Germline CDR1 is DFQATT and CDR2 is SNEGSKA (reference sequence).

This clone has more than one count but fewer than ten. This sequence joins TRBV7-9 and TRBJ1-5, with 7 positions matching TRBD1. From germline, CDR1 is SEHNR and CDR2 FQNEAQ (reference sequence). This CDR3 contains 12 residues. Trimming at V came to 8 bases and at J to 4 bases, leaving 2 bases not matched to a gene. CDR3 region: CASGTVNQPQHF. The CDR3 region has the DNA TGTGCCAGCGGGACAGTAAATCAGCCCCAGCATTTT. The full variable domain, its missing parts supplied by reference TRBV7-9 and TRBJ1-5, is DTGVSQNPRHKITKRGQNVTFRCDPISEHNRLYWYRQTLGQGPEFLTYFQNEAQLEKSRLLSDRFSAERPKGSFSTLEIQRTEQGDSAMYLCASGTVNQPQHFGDGTRLSIL.

J is TRBJ1-4 and V is TRBV4-3, with TRBD1 identical over 9 bases. Germline CDR1 and CDR2: LGHNA and YSLEER. V trimming: 2 bases; J trimming: 7 bases; junction bases outside the gene matches: 8. The CDR3 extends over 16 amino acids. In DNA form, the CDR3 reads TGCGCCAGCAGCCAATCAGGACAGGGGCTCGGTGAAAAACTGTTTTTT. Translating gives CASSQSGQGLGEKLFF.

The rearrangement joins TRBV9 to TRBJ2-7; 8 bases map to TRBD1. Germline V gene lookup returns CDR1 SGDLS and CDR2 YYNGEE. This CDR3 spans 14 amino acids. The junction had 9 bases not matched to a gene; V was cut back by 4 bases and J by 6 bases. The CDR3 DNA is TGTGCCAGCAGCAATCAGGGGGCGCAAGGCGAGCAGTACTTC. As protein: CASSNQGAQGEQYF.

The chain recombines TRBV10-3 with TRBJ1-1; the D gene is possibly TRBD1 (6 bases). The CDR3 extends over 11 amino acids. The germline V gene encodes CDR1 ENHRY and CDR2 SYGVKD. Trimming cost V 11 bases and J 7 bases, with 14 bases left between them. The CDR3, as DNA: TGTGCCGCCAGGGGCGGGGGTGAAGCTTTCTTT. As protein: CAARGGGEAFF.

The chain recombines TRBV7-2 with TRBJ2-1; no firm D call. Trimming cost V 3 bases and J 6 bases, with 6 bases left between them. The germline V gene encodes CDR1 SGHTA and CDR2 FQGNSA. This CDR3 is built from 12 residues. CDR3 loop: CASSFTSNEQFF. DNA of the CDR3: TGTGCCAGCAGCTTTACGTCCAATGAGCAGTTCTTC.

The chain has TRBV28 and TRBJ1-1, with a tentative D call TRBD1 (5 bases). CDR1 and CDR2 from the germline V gene are MDHEN and SYDVKM. The CDR3 contains 13 residues. V lost 6 bases and J lost 3, with 11 bases in between. CDR3 residues: CASSPRQYTEAFF. The CDR3 nucleotides read TGTGCCAGCAGCCCCAGACAGTACACTGAAGCTTTCTTT.

The rearrangement uses TRBV5-4 and TRBJ2-5, with 15 bases fitting TRBD2. This CDR3 has 17 residues. In germline, CDR1 is SGHNT, CDR2 YYREEE (reference sequence). The J segment lost 5 bases and the V segment lost 1 base, leaving 6 bases of the junction unmatched. The CDR3 DNA reads TGTGCCAGCAGCTTGTGGGGACTAGCGGGGGGTCGTGAGACCCAGTACTTC. Amino acid sequence: CASSLWGLAGGRETQYF.

The chain carries TRBV27 and TRBJ2-7; 7 positions agree with TRBD1. Germline values: CDR1 MNHEY, CDR2 SMNVEV (reference sequence). V gave up 5 bases and J gave up 2 bases; unmatched junction bases: 6. The CDR3 consists of 14 residues. The CDR3 here is CASSVRQGAYEQYF. The CDR3 DNA reads TGTGCCAGCAGTGTACGACAGGGTGCCTACGAGCAGTACTTC.

The gene calls are TRBV7-8 and TRBJ2-3, with 10 bases matching TRBD2. With 1 base clipped from V and 6 bases from J, the junction kept 7 bases outside the gene matches. The CDR3 has 16 residues. CDR1 and CDR2 from the germline V gene are SGHVS and FQNEAQ. The CDR3 sequence: CASSLVPSGGADTQYF. In nucleotides, the CDR3 is TGTGCCAGCAGCTTAGTCCCTAGCGGGGGCGCCGATACGCAGTATTTT.

This clone was seen only a few times. The CDR3 protein is CASSIDPQLNSNQPQHF. The CDR3 bases are TGTGCCAGTAGTATAGATCCCCAGCTCAATAGCAATCAGCCCCAGCATTTT. This sequence joins TRBV19 and TRBJ1-5; D remains unclear. Trimming shortened V by 0 bases and J by 0 bases, and 12 bases separated the two germline ends. Germline CDR1 LNHDA, CDR2 SQIVND (reference sequence). This CDR3 contains 17 residues.

This clone has only a few counts. The chain combines TRBV9 with TRBJ1-4; possibly TRBD1 for D (6 bases). CDR3 size: 14 residues. Looked up from germline, CDR1 is SGDLS and CDR2 is YYNGEE. V lost 3 bases and J lost 3, with 9 bases in between. This CDR3 reads CASSAGAANEKLFF. CDR3 nucleotides: TGTGCCAGCAGCGCGGGGGCTGCTAATGAAAAACTGTTTTTT.

The gene calls are TRBV27 and TRBJ2-7; D is unclear. CDR3 length: 11 amino acids. Looked up from germline, CDR1 is MNHEY and CDR2 is SMNVEV (reference sequence). V was pared by 4 bases and J by 6 bases, with 7 bases between. CDR3 amino acids: CASSSASEQYF. The CDR3 region has the DNA TGTGCCAGCAGTTCAGCGTCCGAGCAGTACTTC.